This T cell receptor (beta chain) emerged from a study of cytomegalovirus exposure and HLA in healthy donors. Study results and limitations: Most TCR sequences showed up rarely, but some public TCRs showed up in many donors.

Regarding this clone: Its antigen is unidentified.

It was with 60 Vbeta and 13 Jbeta primers that the PCR ran. Only in-frame clones appear in the TCRdb table, and some are missing; sequencing was by immunoSEQ multiplex PCR. Of approximately 170,000 clones in the sample, 80% to 90% were seen once. The receptor was isolated from a male donor in good health and CMV-seronegative. The material sequenced was PBMCs.

CDR3 coding DNA: TGCGCCAGCAGAACCCTGGCCGGGACTGAAGCTTTCTTT. Protein product: CASRTLAGTEAFF. The rearrangement joins TRBV4-1 to TRBJ1-1, with D unclear. The germline V gene encodes CDR1 MGHRA and CDR2 YSYEKL. This CDR3 contains 13 residues. Trimming shortened V by 6 bases and J by 5 bases, and 13 bases separated the two germline ends.